The clone carrying this T cell receptor beta chain was observed a few times. Amplification targeted TCR beta CDR3 regions from RNA transcripts. The HTBI primer set served for first-round RT-PCR of the TCR CDR3. From the multiplex PCR reads, TCRdb called clonotypes with MiXCR, one entry per CDR3 protein. The repertoire holds approximately 330,000 distinct CDR3 sequences, with about 20% as singletons. Trimming removed 0 bases at V and 1 base at J, with 9 bases between. CDR3 length: 14 amino acids. Germline values: CDR1 SQVTM, CDR2 ANQGSEA. This entry comes from a study of T cells in Graves' hyperthyroidism and ophthalmopathy.

Sample: blood. The clonotype comes from a woman in her 50s with Graves' hyperthyroidism. The rearrangement uses TRBV29-1 and TRBJ1-1; unclear D gene. CDR3 sequence: CSVEDIRWNTEAFF. CDR3 nucleotides: TGCAGCGTTGAAGATATCAGATGGAACACTGAAGCTTTCTTT.